The source of this T cell receptor (beta chain) is a study of control samples from healthy donors and cancer patients. Assay: immunoSEQ multiplex PCR; the TCRdb copy retains only in-frame clones and omits some. The sample totals fewer than 250,000 clones. V was pared by 2 bases and J by 6 bases, with 13 bases between. CDR3 length: 14 amino acids. Germline CDR1 reads MNHNS; CDR2 reads SASEGT. V usage is TRBV6-1 and J usage is TRBJ2-5; D not certain. The TCR comes from a woman aged 25 to 39 in good health. Sequenced: blood. CDR3 in amino acids: CASSESPATQTQYF. The DNA for the CDR3 is TGTGCCAGCAGTGAAAGTCCTGCCACCCAGACCCAGTACTTC.